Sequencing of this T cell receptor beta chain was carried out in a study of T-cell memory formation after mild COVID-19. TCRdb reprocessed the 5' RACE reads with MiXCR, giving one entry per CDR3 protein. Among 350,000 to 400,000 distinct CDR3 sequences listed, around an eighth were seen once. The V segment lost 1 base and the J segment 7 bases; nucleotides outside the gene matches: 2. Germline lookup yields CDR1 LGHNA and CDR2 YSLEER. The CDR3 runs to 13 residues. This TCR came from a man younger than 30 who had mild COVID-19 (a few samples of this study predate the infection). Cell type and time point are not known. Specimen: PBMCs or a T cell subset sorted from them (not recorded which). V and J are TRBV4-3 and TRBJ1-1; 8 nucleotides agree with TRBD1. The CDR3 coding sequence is TGCGCCAGCAGCCAAGGACAGGGGATTGAAGCTTTCTTT. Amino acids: CASSQGQGIEAFF.